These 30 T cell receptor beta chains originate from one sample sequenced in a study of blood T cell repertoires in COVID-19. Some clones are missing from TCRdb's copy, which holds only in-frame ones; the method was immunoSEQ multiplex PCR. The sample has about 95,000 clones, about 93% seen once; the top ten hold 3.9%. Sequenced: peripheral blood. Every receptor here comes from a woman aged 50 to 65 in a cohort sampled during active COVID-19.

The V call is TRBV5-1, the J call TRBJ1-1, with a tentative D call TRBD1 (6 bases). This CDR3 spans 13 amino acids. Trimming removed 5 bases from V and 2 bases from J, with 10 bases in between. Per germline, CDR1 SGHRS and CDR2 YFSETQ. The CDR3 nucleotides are TGCGCCAGCAGTAGAGGGGGAAACACTGAAGCTTTCTTT. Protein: CASSRGGNTEAFF.

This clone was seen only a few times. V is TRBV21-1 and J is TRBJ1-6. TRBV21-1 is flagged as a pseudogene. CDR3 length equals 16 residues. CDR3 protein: CASSKSRGRGGSPLHF. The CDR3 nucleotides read TGTGCCAGCAGCAAAAGTAGAGGTCGGGGGGGATCACCCCTCCACTTT.

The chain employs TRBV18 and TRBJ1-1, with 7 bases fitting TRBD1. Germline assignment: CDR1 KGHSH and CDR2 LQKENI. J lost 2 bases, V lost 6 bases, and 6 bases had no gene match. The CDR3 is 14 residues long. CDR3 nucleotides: TGTGCCAGCTCGCTGGGACAGACCAACACTGAAGCTTTCTTT. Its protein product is CASSLGQTNTEAFF.

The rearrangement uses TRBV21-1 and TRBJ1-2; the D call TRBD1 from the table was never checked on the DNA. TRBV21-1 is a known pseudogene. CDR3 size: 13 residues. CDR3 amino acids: CASPGPRVDGYTF. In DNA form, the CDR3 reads TGTGCCAGTCCGGGCCCCAGGGTAGATGGCTACACCTTC.

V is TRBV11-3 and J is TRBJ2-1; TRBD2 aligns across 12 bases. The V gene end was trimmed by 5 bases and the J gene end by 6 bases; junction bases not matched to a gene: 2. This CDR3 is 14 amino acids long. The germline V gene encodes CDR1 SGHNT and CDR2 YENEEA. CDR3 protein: CASSPSGRGNEQFF. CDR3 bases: TGTGCCAGCAGCCCTAGCGGGAGGGGCAATGAGCAGTTCTTC.

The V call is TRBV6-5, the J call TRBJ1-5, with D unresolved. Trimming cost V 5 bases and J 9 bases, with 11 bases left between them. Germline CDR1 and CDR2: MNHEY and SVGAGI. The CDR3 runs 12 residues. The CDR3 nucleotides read TGTGCCAGCAGTACAGATTCGCGGCCCCAGCATTTT. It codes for CASSTDSRPQHF.

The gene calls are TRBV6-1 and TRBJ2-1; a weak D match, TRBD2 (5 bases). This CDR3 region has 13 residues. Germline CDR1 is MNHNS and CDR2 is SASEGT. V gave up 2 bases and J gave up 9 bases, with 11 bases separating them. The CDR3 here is CASSELRAGEQFF. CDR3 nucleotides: TGTGCCAGCAGTGAATTGAGGGCCGGTGAGCAGTTCTTC.

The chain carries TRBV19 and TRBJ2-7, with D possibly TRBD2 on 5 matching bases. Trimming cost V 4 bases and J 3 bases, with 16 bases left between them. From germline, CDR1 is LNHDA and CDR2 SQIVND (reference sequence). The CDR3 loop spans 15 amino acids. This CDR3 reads CASSKQSGNYYEQYF. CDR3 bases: TGTGCCAGTAGTAAGCAGTCGGGGAACTACTACGAGCAGTACTTC.

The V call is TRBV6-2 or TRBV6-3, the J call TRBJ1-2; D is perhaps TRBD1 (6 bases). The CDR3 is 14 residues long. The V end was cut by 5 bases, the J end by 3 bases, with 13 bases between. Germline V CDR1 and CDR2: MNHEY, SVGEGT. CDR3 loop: CASSPGAVYYGYTF. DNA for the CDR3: TGTGCCAGCAGTCCAGGGGCGGTTTACTATGGCTACACCTTC.

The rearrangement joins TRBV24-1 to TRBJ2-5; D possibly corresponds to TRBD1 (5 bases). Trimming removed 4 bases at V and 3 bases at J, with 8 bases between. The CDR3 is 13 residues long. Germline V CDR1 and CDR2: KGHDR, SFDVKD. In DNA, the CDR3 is TGTGCCACCAGTGACGGCAGGGAAGAGACCCAGTACTTC. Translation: CATSDGREETQYF.

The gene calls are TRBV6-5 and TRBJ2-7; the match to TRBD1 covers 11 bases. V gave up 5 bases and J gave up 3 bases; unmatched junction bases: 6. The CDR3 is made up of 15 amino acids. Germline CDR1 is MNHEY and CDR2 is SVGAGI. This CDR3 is CASSRQDRGLYEQYF. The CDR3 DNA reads TGTGCCAGCAGTCGACAGGACAGGGGGCTCTACGAGCAGTACTTC.

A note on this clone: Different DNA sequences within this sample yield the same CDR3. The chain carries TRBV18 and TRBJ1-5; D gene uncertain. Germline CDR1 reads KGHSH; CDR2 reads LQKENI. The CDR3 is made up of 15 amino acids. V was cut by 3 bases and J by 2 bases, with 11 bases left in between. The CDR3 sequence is CASSPRGDGNQPQHF. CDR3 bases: TGTGCCAGCTCACCTCGCGGGGATGGCAATCAGCCCCAGCATTTT. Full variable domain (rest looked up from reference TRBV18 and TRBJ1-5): NAGVMQNPRHLVRRRGQEARLRCSPMKGHSHVYWYRQLPEEGLKFMVYLQKENIIDESGMPKERFSAEFPKEGPSILRIQQVVRGDSAAYFCASSPRGDGNQPQHFGDGTRLSIL.

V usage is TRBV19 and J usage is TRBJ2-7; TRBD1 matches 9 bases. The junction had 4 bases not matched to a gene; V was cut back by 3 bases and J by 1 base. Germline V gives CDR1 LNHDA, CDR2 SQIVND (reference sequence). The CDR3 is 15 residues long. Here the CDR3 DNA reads TGTGCCAGTAGTATCCGGGACAGGGAATCCTACGAGCAGTACTTC. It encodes CASSIRDRESYEQYF.

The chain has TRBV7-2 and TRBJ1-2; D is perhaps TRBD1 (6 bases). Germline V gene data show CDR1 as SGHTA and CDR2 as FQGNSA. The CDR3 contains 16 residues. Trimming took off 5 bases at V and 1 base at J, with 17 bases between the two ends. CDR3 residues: CASSGGVTGFNYGYTF. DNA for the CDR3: TGTGCCAGCAGCGGGGGGGTAACAGGGTTTAACTATGGCTACACCTTC. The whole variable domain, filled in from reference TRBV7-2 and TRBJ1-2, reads GAGVSQSPSNKVTEKGKDVELRCDPISGHTALYWYRQSLGQGLEFLIYFQGNSAPDKSGLPSDRFSAERTGGSVSTLTIQRTQQEDSAVYLCASSGGVTGFNYGYTFGSGTRLTVV.

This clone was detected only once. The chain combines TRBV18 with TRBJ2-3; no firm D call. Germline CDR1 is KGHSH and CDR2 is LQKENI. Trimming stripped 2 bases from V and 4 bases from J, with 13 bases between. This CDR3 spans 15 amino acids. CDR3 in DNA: TGTGCCAGCTCACCAGCCGATACGCCAGCAGATACGCAGTATTTT. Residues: CASSPADTPADTQYF.

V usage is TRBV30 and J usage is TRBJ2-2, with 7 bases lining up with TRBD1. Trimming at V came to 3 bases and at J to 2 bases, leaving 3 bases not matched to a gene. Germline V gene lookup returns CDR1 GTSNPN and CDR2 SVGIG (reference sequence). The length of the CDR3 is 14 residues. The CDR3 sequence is CAWSGTVNTGELFF. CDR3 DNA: TGTGCCTGGAGCGGGACAGTAAACACCGGGGAGCTGTTTTTT.

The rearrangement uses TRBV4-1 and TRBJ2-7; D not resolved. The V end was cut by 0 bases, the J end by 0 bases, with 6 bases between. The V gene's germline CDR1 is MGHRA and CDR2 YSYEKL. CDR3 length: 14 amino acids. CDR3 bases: TGCGCCAGCAGCCAAGATCCCGGCTCCTACGAGCAGTACTTC. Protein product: CASSQDPGSYEQYF.

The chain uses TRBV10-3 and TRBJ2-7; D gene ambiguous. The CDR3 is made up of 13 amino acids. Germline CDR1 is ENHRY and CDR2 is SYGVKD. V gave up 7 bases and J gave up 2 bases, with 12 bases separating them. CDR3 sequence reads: CAITPSAAYEQYF. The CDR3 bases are TGTGCCATCACCCCTAGTGCGGCCTACGAGCAGTACTTC.

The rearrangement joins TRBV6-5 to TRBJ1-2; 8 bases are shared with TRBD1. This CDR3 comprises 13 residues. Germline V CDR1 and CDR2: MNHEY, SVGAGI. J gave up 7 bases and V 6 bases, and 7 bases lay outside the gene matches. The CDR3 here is CASRLQGAGGYTF. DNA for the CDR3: TGTGCCAGCAGGCTTCAGGGGGCTGGTGGCTACACCTTC.

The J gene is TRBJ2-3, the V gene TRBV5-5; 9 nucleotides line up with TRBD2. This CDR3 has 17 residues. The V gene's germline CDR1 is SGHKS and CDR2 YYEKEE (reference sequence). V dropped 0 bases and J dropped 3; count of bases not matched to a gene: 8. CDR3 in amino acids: CASSLDLAGMRTDTQYF. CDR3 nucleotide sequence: TGTGCCAGCAGCTTGGATCTAGCGGGGATGAGAACAGATACGCAGTATTTT.

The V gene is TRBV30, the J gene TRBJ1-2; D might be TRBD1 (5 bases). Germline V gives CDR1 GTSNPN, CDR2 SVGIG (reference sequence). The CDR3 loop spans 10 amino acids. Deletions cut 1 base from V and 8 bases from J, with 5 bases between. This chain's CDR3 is CAWSGQGYTF. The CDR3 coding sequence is TGTGCCTGGAGTGGACAGGGCTACACCTTC.

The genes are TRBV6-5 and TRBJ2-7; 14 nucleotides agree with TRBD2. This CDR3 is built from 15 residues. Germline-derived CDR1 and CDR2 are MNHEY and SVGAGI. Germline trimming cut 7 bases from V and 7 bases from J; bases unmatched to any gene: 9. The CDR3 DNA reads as TGTGCCAGCACCTCGACTAGCGGGAGGGCGGGAGAGCAGTACTTC. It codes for CASTSTSGRAGEQYF.

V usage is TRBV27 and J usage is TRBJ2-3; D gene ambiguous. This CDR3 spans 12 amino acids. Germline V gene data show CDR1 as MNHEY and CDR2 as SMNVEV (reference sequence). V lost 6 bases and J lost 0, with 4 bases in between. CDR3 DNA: TGTGCCAGCAGAGAGAGCACAGATACGCAGTATTTT. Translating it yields CASRESTDTQYF.

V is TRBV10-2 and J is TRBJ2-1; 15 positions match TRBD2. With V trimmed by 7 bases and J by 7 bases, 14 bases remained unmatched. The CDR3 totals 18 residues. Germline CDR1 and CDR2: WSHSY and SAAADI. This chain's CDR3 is CASTIGLAGGPGANEQFF. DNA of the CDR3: TGCGCCAGCACTATCGGACTAGCGGGAGGGCCAGGGGCAAATGAGCAGTTCTTC.

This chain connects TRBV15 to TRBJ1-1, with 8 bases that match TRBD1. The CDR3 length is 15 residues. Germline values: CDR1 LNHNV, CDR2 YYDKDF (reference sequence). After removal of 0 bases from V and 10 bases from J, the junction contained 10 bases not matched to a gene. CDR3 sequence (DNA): TGTGCCACCAGCAGAGATAGTGACAGGGGATACGTAGCTTTCTTT. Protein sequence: CATSRDSDRGYVAFF. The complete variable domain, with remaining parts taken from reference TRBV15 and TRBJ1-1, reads DAMVIQNPRYQVTQFGKPVTLSCSQTLNHNVMYWYQQKSSQAPKLLFHYYDKDFNNEADTPDNFQSRRPNTSFCFLDIRSPGLGDTAMYLCATSRDSDRGYVAFFGQGTRLTVV.

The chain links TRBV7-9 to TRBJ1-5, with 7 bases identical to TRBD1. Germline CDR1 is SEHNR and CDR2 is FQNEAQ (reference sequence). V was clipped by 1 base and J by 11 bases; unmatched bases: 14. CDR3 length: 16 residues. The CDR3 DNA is TGTGCCAGCAGCTTAGGCTCGGGACAGAGGATCGGGACCCAGCATTTT. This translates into CASSLGSGQRIGTQHF.

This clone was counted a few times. The CDR3 bases are TGCGCCAGCAGCCAAGGTCCCACGGGGCAGGGACTCGCTGGAAACACCATATATTTT. Translated, it gives CASSQGPTGQGLAGNTIYF. The V gene is TRBV4-1, the J gene TRBJ1-3; maybe TRBD1 (5 bases). The CDR3 length is 19 residues. The V and J ends lost 1 base and 2 bases respectively, with 21 bases between them. Germline CDR1 and CDR2: MGHRA and YSYEKL.

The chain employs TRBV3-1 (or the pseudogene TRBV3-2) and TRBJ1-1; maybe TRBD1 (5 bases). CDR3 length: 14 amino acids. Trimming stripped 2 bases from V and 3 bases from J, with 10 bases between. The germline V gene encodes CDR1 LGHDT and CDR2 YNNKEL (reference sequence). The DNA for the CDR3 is TGTGCCAGCAGCCAAATGGGGGGGGACACTGAAGCTTTCTTT. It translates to CASSQMGGDTEAFF.

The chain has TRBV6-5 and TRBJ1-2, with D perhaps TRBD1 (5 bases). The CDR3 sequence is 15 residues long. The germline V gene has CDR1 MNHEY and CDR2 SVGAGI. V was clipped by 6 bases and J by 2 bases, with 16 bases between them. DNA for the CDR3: TGTGCCAGCAGGAGACAGCCGCGGGGGAACTATGGCTACACCTTC. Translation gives CASRRQPRGNYGYTF.

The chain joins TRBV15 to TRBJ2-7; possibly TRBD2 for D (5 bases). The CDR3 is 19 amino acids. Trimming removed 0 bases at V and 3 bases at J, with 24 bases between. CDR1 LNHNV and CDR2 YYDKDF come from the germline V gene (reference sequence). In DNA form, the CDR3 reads TGTGCCACCAGCAGAGATATCGGTTCTACGTCGGGGTTCAACTACGAGCAGTACTTC. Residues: CATSRDIGSTSGFNYEQYF.